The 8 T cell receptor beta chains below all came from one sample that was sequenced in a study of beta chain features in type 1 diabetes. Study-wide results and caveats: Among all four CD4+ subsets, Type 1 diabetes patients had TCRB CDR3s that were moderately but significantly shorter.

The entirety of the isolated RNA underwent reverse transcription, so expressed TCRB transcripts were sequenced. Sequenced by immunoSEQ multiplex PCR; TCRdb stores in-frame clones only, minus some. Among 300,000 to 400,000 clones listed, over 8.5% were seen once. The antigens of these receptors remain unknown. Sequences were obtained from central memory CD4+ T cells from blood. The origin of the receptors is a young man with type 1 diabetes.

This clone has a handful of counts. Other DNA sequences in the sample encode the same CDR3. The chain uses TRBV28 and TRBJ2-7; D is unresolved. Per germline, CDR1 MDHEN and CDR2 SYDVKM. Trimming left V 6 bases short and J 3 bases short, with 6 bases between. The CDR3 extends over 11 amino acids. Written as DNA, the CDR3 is TGTGCCAGCAGCCTTTTCTACGAGCAGTACTTC. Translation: CASSLFYEQYF.

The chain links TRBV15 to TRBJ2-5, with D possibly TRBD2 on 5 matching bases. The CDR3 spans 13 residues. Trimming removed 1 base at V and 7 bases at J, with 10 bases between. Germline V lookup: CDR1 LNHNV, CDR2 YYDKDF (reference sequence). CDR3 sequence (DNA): TGTGCCACCAGCAGAGGAGGGTGGGGGACCCAGTACTTC. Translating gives CATSRGGWGTQYF.

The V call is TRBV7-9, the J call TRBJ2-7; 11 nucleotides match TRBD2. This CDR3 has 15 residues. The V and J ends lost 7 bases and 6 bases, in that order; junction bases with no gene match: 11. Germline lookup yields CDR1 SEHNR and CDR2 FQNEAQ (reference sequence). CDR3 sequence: CASIRGRLAGGEQYF. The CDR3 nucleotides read TGTGCCAGCATCCGGGGGCGGCTAGCGGGAGGCGAGCAGTACTTC.

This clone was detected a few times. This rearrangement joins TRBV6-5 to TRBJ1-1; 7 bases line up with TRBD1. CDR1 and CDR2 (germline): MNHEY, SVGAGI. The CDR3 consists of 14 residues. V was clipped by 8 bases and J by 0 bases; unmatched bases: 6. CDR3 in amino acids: CASGGQAVNTEAFF. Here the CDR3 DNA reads TGTGCCAGCGGAGGACAGGCGGTGAACACTGAAGCTTTCTTT.

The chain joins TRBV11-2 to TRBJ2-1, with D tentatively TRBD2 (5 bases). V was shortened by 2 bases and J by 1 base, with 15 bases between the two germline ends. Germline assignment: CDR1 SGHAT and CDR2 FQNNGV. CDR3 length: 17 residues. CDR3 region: CASSLSASSISYNEQFF. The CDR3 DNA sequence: TGTGCCAGCAGCTTATCGGCTAGCTCAATTTCCTACAATGAGCAGTTCTTC.

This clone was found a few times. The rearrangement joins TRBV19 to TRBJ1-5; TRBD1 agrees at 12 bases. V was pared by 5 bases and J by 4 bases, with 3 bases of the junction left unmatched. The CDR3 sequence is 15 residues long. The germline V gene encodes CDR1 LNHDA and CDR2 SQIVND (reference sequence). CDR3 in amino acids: CASSGTGGVNQPQHF. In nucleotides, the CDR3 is TGTGCCAGTAGTGGGACAGGGGGCGTGAATCAGCCCCAGCATTTT.

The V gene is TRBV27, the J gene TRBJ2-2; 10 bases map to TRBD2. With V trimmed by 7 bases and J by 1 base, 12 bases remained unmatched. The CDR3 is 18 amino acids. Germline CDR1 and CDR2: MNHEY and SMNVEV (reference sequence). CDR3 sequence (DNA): TGTGCCAGCATGGGCCCTCTAACTAGCGGGGTGAACACCGGGGAGCTGTTTTTT. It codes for CASMGPLTSGVNTGELFF.

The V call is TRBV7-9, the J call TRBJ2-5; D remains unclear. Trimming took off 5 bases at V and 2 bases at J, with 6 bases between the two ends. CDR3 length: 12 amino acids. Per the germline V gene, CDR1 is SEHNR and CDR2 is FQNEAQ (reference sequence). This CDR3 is CASSAAQETQYF. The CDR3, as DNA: TGTGCCAGCAGCGCTGCTCAAGAGACCCAGTACTTC.